Listed below are T cell receptor beta chains from one sample, sequenced in a study of identical twins. Each CDR3 protein gets one entry after TCRdb re-called the 5' RACE reads with MiXCR. The profile shows 690,000 or so distinct CDR3 sequences, 8.5% to 9.5% of them singletons. In addition, the sample was reused for a study of yellow fever vaccine responses in identical twins.

The sequencing input was PBMCs. The source of these receptors is a woman in her late teens or twenties in good health. Both conserved end residues are part of each CDR3. D genes are given only for firm matches. Clone size is not always given. Where it is, it says once, few, many or a class for expanded clones.

V,J,size,D,DNA,CDR3
TRBV27,TRBJ1-4,NA,NA,TGTGCCAGCAGTCTAAGACCAACTAATGAAAAACTGTTTTTT,CASSLRPTNEKLFF
TRBV29-1,TRBJ2-1,few,NA,TGCAGCGTTGTGGCCTCCTACAATGAGCAGTTCTTC,CSVVASYNEQFF
TRBV12-3/TRBV12-4,TRBJ2-2,NA,NA,TGTGCCAGCAGTTTAATCGGGTACGGGGAGCTGTTTTTT,CASSLIGYGELFF
TRBV27,TRBJ1-5,NA,NA,TGTGCCAGCAGTTTCCAGTTGGATCAGCCCCAGCATTTT,CASSFQLDQPQHF
TRBV29-1,TRBJ2-3,many,NA,TGCAGCCATGGGGGTTCCACAGATACGCAGTATTTT,CSHGGSTDTQYF
TRBV28,TRBJ2-7,NA,TRBD1,TGTGCCAGCAGCCACCTTCCCGGGACAGACATCTCCTACGAGCAGTACTTC,CASSHLPGTDISYEQYF
TRBV28,TRBJ2-4,many,NA,TGTGCCAGCAGATTTACCCAACGGACGGCCCTAGCCAAAAACATTCAGTACTTC,CASRFTQRTALAKNIQYF
TRBV7-9,TRBJ2-5,NA,NA,TGTGCCAGCAGCCACGGGAGACAGGACCGAGAGACCCAGTACTTC,CASSHGRQDRETQYF
TRBV5-1,TRBJ2-2,many,TRBD2,TGCGCCAGCAGCTTGGCGGAACTAGCGGGAGCGGGTACCGGGGAGCTGTTTTTT,CASSLAELAGAGTGELFF
TRBV6-5,TRBJ1-1,few,NA,TGTGCCAGCAGTTACTCCCCAGGGTCTGGTGAAGCTTTCTTT,CASSYSPGSGEAFF
TRBV19,TRBJ2-2,few,NA,TGTGCCAGTCAGGAATCAGGGTTCTGGACCGGGGAGCTGTTTTTT,CASQESGFWTGELFF
TRBV4-1,TRBJ2-7,few,TRBD2,TGCGCCAGCAGCCAAGATCACGGGGGGGCTTACGAGCAGTACTTC,CASSQDHGGAYEQYF
TRBV24-1,TRBJ2-5,many,NA,TGTGCCACCAGTGATGGCCCGACGGAGACCCAGTACTTC,CATSDGPTETQYF
TRBV20-1,TRBJ2-7,many,NA,TGCAGTGCTAGATCCAGAAACTCCTACGAGCAGTACTTC,CSARSRNSYEQYF
TRBV11-2,TRBJ2-1,NA,TRBD1,TGTGCCAGCAGCTCAGTAGGGACAGATCAGTTCTTC,CASSSVGTDQFF
TRBV6-2/TRBV6-3,TRBJ2-7,NA,NA,TGTGCCAGCAGCCTACAACAGATGATCTACGAGCAGTACTTC,CASSLQQMIYEQYF
TRBV27,TRBJ2-5,many,NA,TGTGCCAGCAGTTCGCAACGAGAACAAGAGACCCAGTACTTC,CASSSQREQETQYF
TRBV7-8,TRBJ2-3,NA,NA,TGTGCCAGCAGCTCCCGTCCTGACACTTCAGGGGCAGATACGCAGTATTTT,CASSSRPDTSGADTQYF
TRBV10-2,TRBJ2-6,NA,TRBD2,TGCGCCAGCAGTGACTCGTGGGGGGGGTATGGGGCCAACGTCCTGACTTTC,CASSDSWGGYGANVLTF
TRBV20-1,TRBJ2-1,many,TRBD2,TGCAGTGCTAGTGGTATTAGCGGGAGGCCTGACGTCCCGTTCTTC,CSASGISGRPDVPFF
TRBV27,TRBJ2-5,NA,NA,TGTGCCAGCAGTGGCCGCAGTGAGACCCAGTACTTC,CASSGRSETQYF
TRBV12-3/TRBV12-4,TRBJ2-5,many,NA,TGTGCCACCAGAAGGGGGAACGACCAAGAGACCCAGTACTTC,CATRRGNDQETQYF
TRBV3-1,TRBJ2-5,NA,TRBD1,TGTGCCAGCAGCCCACGGGACAGGGGAGCCCAAGAGACCCAGTACTTC,CASSPRDRGAQETQYF
TRBV12-3/TRBV12-4,TRBJ2-1,few,NA,TGTGCCAGTACAGGGGTAGCTAGCGGATCCTACAATGAGCAGTTCTTC,CASTGVASGSYNEQFF
TRBV29-1,TRBJ1-2,NA,NA,TGCAGCGTGTCGACCCTAACAGGGAACTATGGCTACACCTTC,CSVSTLTGNYGYTF
TRBV5-1,TRBJ2-2,many,NA,TGCGCCAGCAAGGCAGGGACGGGCACCGGGGAGCTGTTTTTT,CASKAGTGTGELFF
TRBV4-3,TRBJ2-3,many,NA,TGCGCCAGCAGCCAAGATTGGGCAGCGTACACAGATACGCAGTATTTT,CASSQDWAAYTDTQYF
TRBV29-1,TRBJ2-7,NA,NA,TGCAGCGTTGAAGGGGCCGGGGCCGAGCAGTACTTC,CSVEGAGAEQYF